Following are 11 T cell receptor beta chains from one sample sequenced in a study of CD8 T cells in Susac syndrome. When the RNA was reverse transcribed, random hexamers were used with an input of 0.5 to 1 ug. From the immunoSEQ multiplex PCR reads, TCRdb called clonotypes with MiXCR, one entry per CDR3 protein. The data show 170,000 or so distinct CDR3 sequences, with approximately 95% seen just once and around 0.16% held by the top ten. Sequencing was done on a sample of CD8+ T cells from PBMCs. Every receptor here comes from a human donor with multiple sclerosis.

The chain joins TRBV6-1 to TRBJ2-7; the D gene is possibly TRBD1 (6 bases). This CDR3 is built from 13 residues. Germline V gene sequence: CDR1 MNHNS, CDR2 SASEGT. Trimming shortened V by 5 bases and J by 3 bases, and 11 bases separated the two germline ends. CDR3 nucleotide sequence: TGTGCCAGCAGTCCCCCGGGACACTACGAGCAGTACTTC. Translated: CASSPPGHYEQYF.

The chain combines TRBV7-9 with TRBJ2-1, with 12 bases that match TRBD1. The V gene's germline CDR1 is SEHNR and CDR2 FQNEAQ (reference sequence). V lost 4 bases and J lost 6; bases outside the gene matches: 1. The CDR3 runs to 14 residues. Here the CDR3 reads CASSSGQGANEQFF. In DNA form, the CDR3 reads TGTGCCAGCAGCTCGGGACAGGGGGCCAATGAGCAGTTCTTC.

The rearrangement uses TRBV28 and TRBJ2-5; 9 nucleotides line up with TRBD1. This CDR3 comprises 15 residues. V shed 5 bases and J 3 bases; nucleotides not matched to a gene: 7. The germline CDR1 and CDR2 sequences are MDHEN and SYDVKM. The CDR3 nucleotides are TGTGCCAGCAGTAACGGACAGGGGATTGAAGAGACCCAGTACTTC. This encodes CASSNGQGIEETQYF.

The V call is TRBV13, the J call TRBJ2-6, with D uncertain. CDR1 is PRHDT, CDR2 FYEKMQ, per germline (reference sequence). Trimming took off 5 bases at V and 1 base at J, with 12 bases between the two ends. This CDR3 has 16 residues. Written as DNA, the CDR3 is TGTGCCAGCAGCCCGCCGTCCGGTTCTGGGGCCAACGTCCTGACTTTC. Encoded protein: CASSPPSGSGANVLTF.

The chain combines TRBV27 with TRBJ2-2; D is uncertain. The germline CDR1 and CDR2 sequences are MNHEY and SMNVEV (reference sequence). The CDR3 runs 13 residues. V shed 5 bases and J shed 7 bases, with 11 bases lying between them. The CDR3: CASSPRRSGELFF. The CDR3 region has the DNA TGTGCCAGCAGTCCCCGAAGGAGCGGGGAGCTGTTTTTT.

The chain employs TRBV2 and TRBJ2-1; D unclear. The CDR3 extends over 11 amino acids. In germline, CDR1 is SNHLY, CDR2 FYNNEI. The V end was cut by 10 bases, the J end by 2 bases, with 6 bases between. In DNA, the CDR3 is TGTGCCACCGTCGCCTACAATGAGCAGTTCTTC. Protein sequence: CATVAYNEQFF.

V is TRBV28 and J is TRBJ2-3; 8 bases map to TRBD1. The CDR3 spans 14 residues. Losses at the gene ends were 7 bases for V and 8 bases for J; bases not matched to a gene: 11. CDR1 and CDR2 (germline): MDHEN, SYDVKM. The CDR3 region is CASTLWTGRSTQYF. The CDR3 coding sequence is TGTGCCAGCACCCTATGGACAGGGAGAAGTACGCAGTATTTT.

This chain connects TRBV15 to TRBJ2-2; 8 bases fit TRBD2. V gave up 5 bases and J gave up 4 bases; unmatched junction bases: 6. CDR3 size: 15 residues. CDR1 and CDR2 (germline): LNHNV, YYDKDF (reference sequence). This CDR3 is CATSLGTRGTGELFF. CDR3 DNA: TGTGCCACCAGCCTGGGGACTAGAGGCACCGGGGAGCTGTTTTTT.

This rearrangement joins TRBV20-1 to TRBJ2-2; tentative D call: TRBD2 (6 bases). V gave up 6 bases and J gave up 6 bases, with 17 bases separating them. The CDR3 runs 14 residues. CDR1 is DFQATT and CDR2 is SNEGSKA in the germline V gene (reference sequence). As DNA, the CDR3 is TGCAGTGCCCGAAGTGGCGGGGAGGCCGGGGAGCTGTTTTTT. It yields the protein CSARSGGEAGELFF.

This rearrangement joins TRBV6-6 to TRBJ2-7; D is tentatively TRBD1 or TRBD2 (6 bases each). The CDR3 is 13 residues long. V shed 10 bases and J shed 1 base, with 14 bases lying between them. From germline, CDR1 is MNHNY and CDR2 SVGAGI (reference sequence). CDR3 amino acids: CATVGGSSYEQYF. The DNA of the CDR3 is TGTGCCACAGTGGGGGGCAGTTCCTACGAGCAGTACTTC.

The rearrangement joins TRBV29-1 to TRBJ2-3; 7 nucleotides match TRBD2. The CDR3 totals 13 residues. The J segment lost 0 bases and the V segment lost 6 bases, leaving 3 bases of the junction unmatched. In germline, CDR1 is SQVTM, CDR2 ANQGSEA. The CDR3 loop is CSVRAGSTDTQYF. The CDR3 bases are TGCAGCGTACGAGCGGGGAGCACAGATACGCAGTATTTT.